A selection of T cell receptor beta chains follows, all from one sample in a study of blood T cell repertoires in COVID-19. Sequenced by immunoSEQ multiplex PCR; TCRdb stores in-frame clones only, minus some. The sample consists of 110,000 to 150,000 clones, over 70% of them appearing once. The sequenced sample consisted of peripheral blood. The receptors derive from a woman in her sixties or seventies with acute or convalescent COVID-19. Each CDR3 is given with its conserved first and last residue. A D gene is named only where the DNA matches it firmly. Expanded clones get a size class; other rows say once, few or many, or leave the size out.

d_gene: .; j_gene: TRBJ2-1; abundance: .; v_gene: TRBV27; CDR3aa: CASSQHGSIEQFF; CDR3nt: TGTGCCAGCAGCCAGCACGGGAGTATTGAGCAGTTCTTC
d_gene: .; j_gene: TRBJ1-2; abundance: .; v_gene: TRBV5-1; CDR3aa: CASSFSGSNYGYTF; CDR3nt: TGCGCCAGCAGCTTCTCGGGGAGTAACTATGGCTACACCTTC
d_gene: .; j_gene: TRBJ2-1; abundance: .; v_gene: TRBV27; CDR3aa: CASRYGGGNEQFF; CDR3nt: TGTGCCAGCAGATACGGGGGAGGAAACGAGCAGTTCTTC
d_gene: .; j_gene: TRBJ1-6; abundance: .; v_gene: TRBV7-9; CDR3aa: CASSPSLLRGHSPLHF; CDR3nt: TGTGCCAGCAGCCCTAGTCTCCTCAGGGGCCATTCACCCCTCCACTTT
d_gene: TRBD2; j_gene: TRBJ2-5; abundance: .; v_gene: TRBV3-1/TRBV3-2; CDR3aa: CASSQVAGGPGTQYF; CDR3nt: TGTGCCAGCAGCCAAGTAGCGGGAGGGCCAGGGACCCAGTACTTC
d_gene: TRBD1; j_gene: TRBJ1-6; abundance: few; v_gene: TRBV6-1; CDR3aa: CASSERTTGGNSPLHF; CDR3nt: TGTGCCAGCAGTGAAAGGACGACAGGGGGTAATTCACCCCTCCACTTT
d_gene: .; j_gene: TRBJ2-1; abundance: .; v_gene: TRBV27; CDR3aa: CASLSGGNEQFF; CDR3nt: TGTGCCAGCCTCTCCGGTGGCAATGAGCAGTTCTTC
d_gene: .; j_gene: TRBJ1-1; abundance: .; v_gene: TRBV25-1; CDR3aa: CASSAVNTEAFF; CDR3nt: TGTGCCAGCAGTGCGGTTAACACTGAAGCTTTCTTT
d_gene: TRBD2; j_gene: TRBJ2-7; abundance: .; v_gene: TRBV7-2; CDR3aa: CASSEAGSRREQYF; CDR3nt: TGTGCCAGCAGCGAAGCGGGATCGCGTAGGGAGCAGTACTTC
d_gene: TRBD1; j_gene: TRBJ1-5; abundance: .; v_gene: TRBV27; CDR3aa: CASRPGTGRQPQHF; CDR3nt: TGTGCCAGCAGACCAGGGACAGGGCGTCAGCCCCAGCATTTT
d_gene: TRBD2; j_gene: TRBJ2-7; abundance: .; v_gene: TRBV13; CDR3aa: CASSLVLAGGHEQYF; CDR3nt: TGTGCCAGCAGCTTAGTTCTGGCGGGAGGACACGAGCAGTACTTC
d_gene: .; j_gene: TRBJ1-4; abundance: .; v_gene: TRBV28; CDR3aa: CASSLLQVSANEKLFF; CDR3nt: TGTGCCAGCAGTTTACTACAGGTTTCAGCTAATGAAAAACTGTTTTTT
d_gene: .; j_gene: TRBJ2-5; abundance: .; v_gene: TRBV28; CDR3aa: CASSWGRGETQYF; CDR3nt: TGTGCCAGCAGCTGGGGACGGGGGGAGACCCAGTACTTC
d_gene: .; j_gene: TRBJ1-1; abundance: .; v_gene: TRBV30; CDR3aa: CAGEEGTEAFF; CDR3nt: TGTGCCGGAGAGGAGGGAACTGAAGCTTTCTTT
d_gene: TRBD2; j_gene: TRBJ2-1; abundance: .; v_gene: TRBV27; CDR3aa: CASSRRTSGPNEQFF; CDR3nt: TGTGCCAGCAGTCGTCGGACTAGCGGGCCCAATGAGCAGTTCTTC
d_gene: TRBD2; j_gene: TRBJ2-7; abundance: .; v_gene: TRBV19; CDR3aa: CATSTSGTSYEQYF; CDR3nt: TGTGCCACCTCGACTAGCGGGACATCCTACGAGCAGTACTTC
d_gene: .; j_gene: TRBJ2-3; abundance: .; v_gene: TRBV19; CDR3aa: CASSTLTSGTDTQYF; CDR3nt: TGTGCCAGTAGTACTCTGACTAGTGGCACAGATACGCAGTATTTT
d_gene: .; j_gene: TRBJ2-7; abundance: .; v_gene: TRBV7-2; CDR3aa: CASSPILTGYEQYF; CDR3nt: TGTGCCAGCAGCCCCATTCTTACAGGCTACGAGCAGTACTTC
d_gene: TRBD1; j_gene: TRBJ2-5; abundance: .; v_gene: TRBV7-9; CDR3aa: CASSLATGWETQYF; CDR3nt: TGTGCCAGCAGCTTAGCGACAGGGTGGGAGACCCAGTACTTC
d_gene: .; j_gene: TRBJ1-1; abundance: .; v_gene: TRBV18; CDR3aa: CASSLTQTGNTEAFF; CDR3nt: TGTGCCAGCTCACTGACTCAGACAGGGAACACTGAAGCTTTCTTT
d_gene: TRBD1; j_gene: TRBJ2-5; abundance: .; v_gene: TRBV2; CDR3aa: CASSGGTGRETQYF; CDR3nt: TGTGCCAGCAGTGGGGGGACAGGGCGGGAGACCCAGTACTTC
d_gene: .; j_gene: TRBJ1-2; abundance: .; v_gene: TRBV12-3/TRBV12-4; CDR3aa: CASSSQRGYGYTF; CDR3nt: TGTGCCAGCAGCTCCCAGCGAGGCTATGGCTACACCTTC
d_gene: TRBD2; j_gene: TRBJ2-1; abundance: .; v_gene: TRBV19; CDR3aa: CASIVAGGNEQFF; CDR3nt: TGTGCCAGTATAGTAGCGGGAGGCAATGAGCAGTTCTTC
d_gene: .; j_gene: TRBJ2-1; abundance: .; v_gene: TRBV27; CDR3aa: CASRSVGVYNEQFF; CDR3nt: TGTGCCAGCAGGTCGGTGGGAGTATACAATGAGCAGTTCTTC
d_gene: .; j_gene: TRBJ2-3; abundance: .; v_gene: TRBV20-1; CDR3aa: CSASTWASTDTQYF; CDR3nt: TGCAGTGCTAGTACGTGGGCTAGCACAGATACGCAGTATTTT
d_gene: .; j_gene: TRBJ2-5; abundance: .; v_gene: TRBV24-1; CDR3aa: CATSDLMQGGETQYF; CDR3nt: TGTGCCACCAGTGATTTGATGCAGGGTGGGGAGACCCAGTACTTC